This is a list of T cell receptor beta chains from one sample in a study of blood T cells in healthy people across ages. TCRdb called the 5' RACE reads again in MiXCR, with one record for every CDR3 protein. Here the sample spans approximately 1,700,000 distinct CDR3 sequences, around 42% being singletons. The sample consisted of blood. The source of these receptors is a human donor in good health. Both conserved end residues are part of each CDR3. D genes are given only for firm matches. Only some rows state a clone size, as once, few, many or a class for expanded clones.

TRBD1,-,TRBV27,TRBJ2-7,TGTGCCAGCAGTTTATATATCCCGGAGGGACAGGGTCCCGAGCAGTACTTC,CASSLYIPEGQGPEQYF
TRBD1,-,TRBV28,TRBJ1-4,TGTGCCAGCAGCACCGACAGGGAACTGTTTTTT,CASSTDRELFF
-,few,TRBV20-1,TRBJ2-5,TGCAGTGCTAGAGATGGGGGGAAGACCCAGTACTTC,CSARDGGKTQYF
TRBD2,few,TRBV5-6,TRBJ2-5,TGTGCCAGCATCGGGGAGGGGCTAGAGACCCAGTACTTC,CASIGEGLETQYF
-,few,TRBV6-1,TRBJ2-1,TGTGCCAGCAGTTTAAACAGGGTGGGGGGCAATGAGCAGTTCTTC,CASSLNRVGGNEQFF
TRBD2,-,TRBV28,TRBJ2-7,TGTGCCAGCCGGGAGGGAGGGGCCTACGAGCAGTACTTC,CASREGGAYEQYF
TRBD2,-,TRBV5-1,TRBJ2-1,TGCGCCAGCAGCTTGGAGGCCCCGGGAGGTTATGAGCAGTTCTTC,CASSLEAPGGYEQFF
-,-,TRBV27,TRBJ2-7,TGTGCCAGCACCTTAGGTGAAGAGCAGTACTTC,CASTLGEEQYF
-,-,TRBV20-1,TRBJ1-4,TGCAGCATTTTTGGCCAGACTAATGAAAAACTGTTTTTT,CSIFGQTNEKLFF
-,-,TRBV12-3/TRBV12-4,TRBJ2-4,TGTGCCAGCAGTTTGGGGCAACCAGCCAAAAACATTCAGTACTTC,CASSLGQPAKNIQYF
TRBD2,many,TRBV10-3,TRBJ2-1,TGTGCCATCAGTGAGTCCCCGGGGCGGGGGAGGCTATACAATGAGCAGTTCTTC,CAISESPGRGRLYNEQFF
-,-,TRBV4-3,TRBJ1-5,TGCGCCAGCAGCCAAGAACACAGGGACAATCAGCCCCAGCATTTT,CASSQEHRDNQPQHF
-,once,TRBV12-5,TRBJ2-1,TGTGCTAGTGTCCATGGAGGAAATGAGCAGTTCTTC,CASVHGGNEQFF
-,-,TRBV29-1,TRBJ2-7,TGCAGCGTTGAGGTCTTAGGGGGGCTCGAGCAGTACTTC,CSVEVLGGLEQYF
-,-,TRBV5-6,TRBJ2-1,TGTGCCAGCAGCTTTAAACAGGGTTGGAATGAGCAGTTCTTC,CASSFKQGWNEQFF
TRBD2,-,TRBV7-6,TRBJ2-1,TGTGCCAGCAGCTTATATGGGACTAGCGGGGGCCCGAGCTCCTACAATGAGCAGTTCTTC,CASSLYGTSGGPSSYNEQFF
TRBD2,-,TRBV20-1,TRBJ2-2,TGCAGTGCTTGGAGGACTAGCGGGGGGCCGACGTCCGGGGAGCTGTTTTTT,CSAWRTSGGPTSGELFF
TRBD2,-,TRBV10-3,TRBJ2-1,TGTGCCATCAAGCGGAGCGGGGGGGCTTATGAGCAGTTCTTC,CAIKRSGGAYEQFF
-,-,TRBV25-1,TRBJ2-3,TGTGCCGCGGCCGCGGGGCTAGCGAGCACAGATACGCAGTATTTT,CAAAAGLASTDTQYF
-,few,TRBV24-1,TRBJ2-7,TGTGCCACTAGTGACCCCACGGGTGGGGGATCCGAGCAGTACTTC,CATSDPTGGGSEQYF
-,-,TRBV20-1,TRBJ2-3,TGCAGTGCTAGAAGTCAGCGGAGAGCTACGCAGTATTTT,CSARSQRRATQYF
-,-,TRBV29-1,TRBJ2-7,TGCAGCCCTCCCGCGAGGTGTTCCTACGAGCAGTACTTC,CSPPARCSYEQYF
TRBD1,-,TRBV7-9,TRBJ2-3,TGTGCCAGCAGCCCGACCGGGACAGACAGCACAGATACGCAGTATTTT,CASSPTGTDSTDTQYF
-,-,TRBV7-2,TRBJ2-7,TGTGCCAGCAGCCCCGGCAGGATAGGGACATACCTCTACGAGCAGTACTTC,CASSPGRIGTYLYEQYF
-,few,TRBV28,TRBJ2-5,TGTGCCAGCAGTTCGGCGGGGGCAGAAACAAAAGAGACCCAGTACTTC,CASSSAGAETKETQYF
TRBD2,once,TRBV20-1,TRBJ2-3,TGCAGTGCCCGACTAGCGGGGGCCCTCACAGATACGCAGTATTTT,CSARLAGALTDTQYF
-,once,TRBV3-1,TRBJ1-6,TGTGCCAGCAGCCAAGAAAATTGGCCGGTTTCACCCCTCCACTTT,CASSQENWPVSPLHF
TRBD1,few,TRBV18,TRBJ1-1,TGTGCCAGCTCAGTCGGACAGGGGATGAACACTGAAGCTTTCTTT,CASSVGQGMNTEAFF
-,few,TRBV20-1,TRBJ2-4,TGCAGTGCTAGCCCCCGGTTCAGCTCACTAGCCAAAAACATTCAGTACTTC,CSASPRFSSLAKNIQYF
TRBD1,-,TRBV7-2,TRBJ2-7,TGTGCCAGCAGCGCCCGGACAGGTGCCCTCTACGAGCAGTACTTC,CASSARTGALYEQYF
-,-,TRBV7-2,TRBJ2-3,TGTGCCAGCAGCTTAGTACGCGCAGATGCGCAGTATTTT,CASSLVRADAQYF
-,few,TRBV7-8,TRBJ2-6,TGTGCCAGCAGCTATTGGGGACCCTCCTCTGGGGCCAACGTCCTGACTTTC,CASSYWGPSSGANVLTF